This passage covers 32 T cell receptor beta chains from one sample sequenced in a study of T cells in Graves' hyperthyroidism and ophthalmopathy. Researchers amplified the TCR beta CDR3 regions from RNA transcripts. The TCR CDR3 first-round RT-PCR relied on the HTBI primer set. TCRdb re-analysed the multiplex PCR reads in MiXCR, keeping a single row per CDR3 protein. The table lists hundreds of thousands of distinct CDR3 sequences, about a fifth of them singletons. The specimen sequenced was blood. The receptors here all came from a man aged 25-40 years with Graves' ophthalmopathy.

The chain carries TRBV12-3 or TRBV12-4 and TRBJ2-1, with TRBD2 matching over 8 bases. J gave up 7 bases and V 8 bases, and 13 bases lay outside the gene matches. This CDR3 has 15 amino acids. In DNA form, the CDR3 reads TGTGCCAGCTTCCGGTCCGGGACTAGGGGTAATGAGCAGTTCTTC. Its translation is CASFRSGTRGNEQFF.

This clonotype was counted at least ten times. The chain is built from TRBV5-1 and TRBJ2-3, with 11 bases lining up with TRBD2. CDR1 and CDR2 (germline): SGHRS, YFSETQ. This CDR3 region has 16 residues. Germline trimming cut 4 bases from V and 5 bases from J; bases unmatched to any gene: 9. CDR3 amino acids: CASSGLAGGPEDTQYF. Here the CDR3 DNA reads TGCGCCAGCAGCGGGTTAGCGGGAGGGCCGGAAGATACGCAGTATTTT.

Only a few counts were recorded for this clonotype. The rearrangement uses TRBV5-1 and TRBJ2-7, with 7 bases identical to TRBD2. The CDR3 extends over 13 amino acids. V lost 5 bases and J lost 6; bases outside the gene matches: 8. CDR1 is SGHRS and CDR2 is YFSETQ in the germline V gene. In nucleotides, the CDR3 is TGCGCCAGCAGATACGGGACTACGGCCGAGCAGTACTTC. The encoded protein is CASRYGTTAEQYF.

There are many counts of this clonotype. CDR3 sequence (DNA): TGTGCCAGCAGCCACCCCGGGGTAGACGGGTCCTACGAGCAGTACTTC. Protein: CASSHPGVDGSYEQYF. The rearrangement joins TRBV3-1 to TRBJ2-7; weak D call: TRBD2 (5 bases). V lost 3 bases, J lost 1 base, and 16 bases lay in between. CDR1 is LGHDT and CDR2 is YNNKEL in the germline V gene (reference sequence). The CDR3 runs to 16 residues.

This sequence joins TRBV7-3 and TRBJ2-3, with 8 bases lining up with TRBD1. This CDR3 has 14 residues. Germline lookup yields CDR1 SGHTA and CDR2 FQGTGA. V lost 5 bases and J lost 3; bases outside the gene matches: 4. This chain's CDR3 is CASSPQGATDTQYF. In nucleotides, the CDR3 is TGTGCCAGCAGCCCTCAGGGGGCTACAGATACGCAGTATTTT.

The chain employs TRBV4-1 and TRBJ2-1, with a weak D call TRBD1 (6 bases). This CDR3 is 17 amino acids long. The ends were cut back, 0 bases at V and 1 base at J, with 13 bases in the middle. From germline, CDR1 is MGHRA and CDR2 YSYEKL. CDR3 DNA: TGCGCCAGCAGCCAAGATCGGCTCCAGGGGTCCTACAATGAGCAGTTCTTC. Protein product: CASSQDRLQGSYNEQFF.

This clonotype was counted between two and nine times. The chain links TRBV10-3 to TRBJ2-1; tentatively, D is TRBD2 (6 bases). Germline V gene data show CDR1 as ENHRY and CDR2 as SYGVKD. The V end lost 1 base, the J end lost 4 bases, and 8 bases lay between the germline ends. The CDR3 sequence is 14 residues long. CDR3 coding DNA: TGTGCCATCAGTGAGTTTGGGGGGTACAATGAGCAGTTCTTC. This gives the protein CAISEFGGYNEQFF.

This clonotype came up a few times. The chain links TRBV7-2 to TRBJ2-3; possible D gene TRBD2, 6 bases. Germline loops: CDR1 SGHTA, CDR2 FQGNSA. The CDR3 has 15 amino acids. Trimming left V 5 bases short and J 0 bases short, with 12 bases between. CDR3 nucleotide sequence: TGTGCCAGCAGCGCGGGACTCATAAGCACAGATACGCAGTATTTT. Its translation: CASSAGLISTDTQYF.

The chain uses TRBV5-1 and TRBJ1-4, with 7 bases identical to TRBD1. The CDR3 is 14 amino acids. The ends lost 4 bases at V and 7 bases at J; junction bases unmatched: 7. Germline V CDR1 and CDR2: SGHRS, YFSETQ. DNA of the CDR3: TGCGCCAGCAGCCGCAGGGGGGAAAGTGAAAAACTGTTTTTT. This gives the protein CASSRRGESEKLFF.

The chain recombines TRBV27 with TRBJ2-3; no definite D call. The CDR3 is made up of 15 amino acids. Trimming took 0 bases from V and 2 from J, leaving 9 bases between them. CDR1 is MNHEY and CDR2 is SMNVEV in the germline V gene (reference sequence). The CDR3 loop is CASSLSVQPTDTQYF. For the CDR3, the DNA is TGTGCCAGCAGTTTATCTGTCCAGCCCACAGATACGCAGTATTTT.

A few counts support this clonotype. The rearrangement joins TRBV4-1 to TRBJ2-7; D remains unclear. The CDR3 has 14 amino acids. In germline, CDR1 is MGHRA, CDR2 YSYEKL. The germline V and J ends were trimmed by 0 bases and 2 bases, with 8 bases remaining between them. The CDR3 DNA sequence: TGCGCCAGCAGCCAAGATCAAAGTACCTACGAGCAGTACTTC. Amino acid sequence: CASSQDQSTYEQYF.

The sample holds a few counts of this clonotype. The V gene is TRBV11-1, the J gene TRBJ1-4; no firm D call. CDR3 length: 12 amino acids. V lost 1 base and J 7 bases, leaving 4 bases between the germline ends. Germline values: CDR1 SGHAT, CDR2 FQDESV (reference sequence). This CDR3 is CASSLVREKLFF. CDR3 DNA sequence: TGTGCCAGCAGCTTAGTACGTGAAAAACTGTTTTTT.

This clonotype was seen ten or more times. The V call is TRBV18, the J call TRBJ1-5, with D unresolved. Deletions cut 4 bases from V and 5 bases from J, with 18 bases between. In germline, CDR1 is KGHSH, CDR2 LQKENI. CDR3 length: 16 residues. The DNA for the CDR3 is TGTGCCAGCTCACTAGACGGACGGACGCCTGATCAGCCCCAGCATTTT. This translates into CASSLDGRTPDQPQHF.

In its sample, this clonotype was seen once. The rearrangement joins TRBV5-4 to TRBJ1-5; D may be TRBD1 (5 bases). The germline V and J ends were trimmed by 6 bases and 1 base, with 17 bases remaining between them. The CDR3 length is 16 residues. Germline CDR1 SGHNT, CDR2 YYREEE (reference sequence). CDR3 protein: CASNSGWGRSNQPQHF. DNA of the CDR3: TGTGCCAGCAACTCTGGCTGGGGCCGAAGCAATCAGCCCCAGCATTTT.

The genes are TRBV4-2 and TRBJ1-4; tentatively, D is TRBD1 (6 bases). The CDR3 consists of 15 residues. The V end was cut by 2 bases, the J end by 8 bases, with 15 bases between. CDR1 is LGHNA, CDR2 YNFKEQ, per germline. The DNA for the CDR3 is TGTGCCAGCAGCCAAACCTGGGGGGCCGGCGAAAAACTGTTTTTT. Its translation: CASSQTWGAGEKLFF.

The chain combines TRBV3-1 with TRBJ2-7, with a weak D call TRBD1 (6 bases). Germline CDR1 is LGHDT and CDR2 is YNNKEL (reference sequence). V lost 3 bases, J lost 3 bases, and 12 bases lay in between. The CDR3 spans 14 residues. The CDR3: CASSHPDSHYEQYF. Here the CDR3 DNA reads TGTGCCAGCAGCCACCCGGACAGTCACTACGAGCAGTACTTC.

With respect to this clonotype: A much larger clone lies one base from this, so it may be a read error. The chain uses TRBV2 and TRBJ2-1; D is possibly TRBD1 (5 bases). This CDR3 is built from 14 residues. In germline, CDR1 is SNHLY, CDR2 FYNNEI. Trimming removed 5 bases from V and 2 bases from J, with 10 bases in between. In DNA, the CDR3 is TGTGCCAGCAGTCGACAGCGCCCCTACAATGAGCAGTTCTTC. This translates into CASSRQRPYNEQFF.

This clonotype was found many times. The CDR3 loop is CASSLSLTTEAFF. The CDR3 DNA reads TGTGCCAGCAGCTTAAGCTTGACCACTGAAGCTTTCTTT. The chain links TRBV7-3 to TRBJ1-1; D is ambiguous. Trimming shortened V by 1 base and J by 4 bases, and 7 bases separated the two germline ends. The germline V gene encodes CDR1 SGHTA and CDR2 FQGTGA. This CDR3 is built from 13 residues.

The sample holds a few counts of this clonotype. The V call is TRBV2, the J call TRBJ2-2; 12 bases match TRBD2. J lost 7 bases, V lost 7 bases, and 13 bases had no gene match. CDR1 and CDR2 (germline): SNHLY, FYNNEI. The CDR3 spans 17 residues. DNA of the CDR3: TGTGCCAGCACCAGCGAGACTAGCGGGAGTTTGAGCGGGGAGCTGTTTTTT. Its protein product is CASTSETSGSLSGELFF.

This chain uses TRBV30 with TRBJ2-4; perhaps TRBD2 as D (6 bases). The CDR3 contains 13 residues. Trimming pared 3 bases from V and 7 bases from J, leaving 13 bases between. Germline V gene lookup returns CDR1 GTSNPN and CDR2 SVGIG (reference sequence). CDR3 protein: CAWSGRGPNIQYF. CDR3 nucleotide sequence: TGTGCCTGGAGCGGGAGAGGGCCCAACATTCAGTACTTC.

This clonotype was seen more than once but under ten times. V and J are TRBV19 and TRBJ1-4; D is undetermined. Germline CDR1 LNHDA, CDR2 SQIVND (reference sequence). This CDR3 spans 13 amino acids. The V gene lost 8 bases and the J gene lost 12 bases, with 19 bases spanning the gap. As DNA, the CDR3 is TGTGCCAGTCACGAAGGAGGAATCGCGGAACTGTTTTTT. Amino acid sequence: CASHEGGIAELFF.

This clonotype was seen only a few times. The chain uses TRBV2 and TRBJ1-1; D is undetermined. Germline CDR1 reads SNHLY; CDR2 reads FYNNEI. Trimming cost V 8 bases and J 0 bases, with 13 bases left between them. This CDR3 region has 14 residues. CDR3 DNA sequence: TGTGCCAGCGGGCGACCTGACCTGAACACTGAAGCTTTCTTT. Protein product: CASGRPDLNTEAFF.

In its sample, this clonotype was seen a few times. This rearrangement joins TRBV9 to TRBJ2-2; 7 bases map to TRBD2. The CDR3 is 17 amino acids. Germline trimming cut 0 bases from V and 1 base from J; bases unmatched to any gene: 6. The germline gives CDR1 SGDLS, CDR2 YYNGEE. The CDR3 sequence: CASSVGGLAVNTGELFF. The CDR3 DNA reads as TGTGCCAGCAGCGTAGGCGGGCTAGCGGTGAACACCGGGGAGCTGTTTTTT.

This clonotype has just a few counts. The V gene is TRBV11-2, the J gene TRBJ2-1; 7 nucleotides match TRBD2. This CDR3 has 12 amino acids. V lost 7 bases, J lost 10 bases, and 7 bases stayed unmatched. Germline V lookup: CDR1 SGHAT, CDR2 FQNNGV. The CDR3 reads CASISQTSEQFF. CDR3 bases: TGTGCCAGCATCTCTCAGACTAGCGAGCAGTTCTTC.

This chain connects TRBV6-1 to TRBJ1-1; possible D gene TRBD1, 5 bases. The CDR3 is 15 residues long. Germline CDR1 MNHNS, CDR2 SASEGT. Trimming cost V 5 bases and J 5 bases, with 18 bases left between them. For the CDR3, the DNA is TGTGCCAGCAGTCTTTCGGCGGGGCAGAGGACTGAAGCTTTCTTT. Encoded protein: CASSLSAGQRTEAFF.

This clonotype was recorded a few times. The chain links TRBV5-6 to TRBJ1-5; D is unresolved. The CDR3 spans 15 residues. The germline V gene has CDR1 SGHDT and CDR2 YYEEEE. The V and J ends lost 1 base and 1 base respectively, with 9 bases between them. The CDR3 bases are TGTGCCAGCAGCTTGTGGGAGACGAGCAATCAGCCCCAGCATTTT. Translation gives CASSLWETSNQPQHF. The full variable domain, in which reference TRBV5-6 and TRBJ1-5 provide the parts outside the CDR3, is DAGVTQSPTHLIKTRGQQVTLRCSPKSGHDTVSWYQQALGQGPQFIFQYYEEEERQRGNFPDRFSGHQFPNYSSELNVNALLLGDSALYLCASSLWETSNQPQHFGDGTRLSIL.

This clonotype was counted ten times or more. The chain is built from TRBV7-2 and TRBJ2-3, with D possibly being TRBD1 (6 bases). The CDR3 covers 15 residues. V shed 4 bases and J shed 2 bases, with 13 bases lying between them. Per germline, CDR1 SGHTA and CDR2 FQGNSA. CDR3 in amino acids: CASSYGQIFTDTQYF. For the CDR3, the DNA is TGTGCCAGCAGCTACGGACAGATCTTCACAGATACGCAGTATTTT.

The V and J genes are TRBV7-9 and TRBJ2-5; D is unclear. In germline, CDR1 is SEHNR, CDR2 FQNEAQ (reference sequence). V was clipped by 10 bases and J by 2 bases, with 11 bases between them. This CDR3 has 12 residues. In nucleotides, the CDR3 is TGTGCCACCCTGGGCAGTCAAGAGACCCAGTACTTC. This codes for CATLGSQETQYF. The variable domain in full, completed from reference TRBV7-9 and TRBJ2-5, reads DTGVSQNPRHKITKRGQNVTFRCDPISEHNRLYWYRQTLGQGPEFLTYFQNEAQLEKSRLLSDRFSAERPKGSFSTLEIQRTEQGDSAMYLCATLGSQETQYFGPGTRLLVL.

The V call is TRBV20-1, the J call TRBJ2-5; TRBD2 is a possible D gene (5 bases). Germline assignment: CDR1 DFQATT and CDR2 SNEGSKA (reference sequence). Trimming left V 4 bases short and J 1 base short, with 13 bases between. The CDR3 is made up of 14 amino acids. The CDR3 protein is CSANPSGRQETQYF. In DNA form, the CDR3 reads TGCAGTGCTAACCCGAGCGGCCGCCAAGAGACCCAGTACTTC.

The chain combines TRBV30 with TRBJ2-7; TRBD2 matches at 7 bases. The CDR3 extends over 15 amino acids. V lost 0 bases, J lost 2 bases, and 7 bases stayed unmatched. CDR1 is GTSNPN and CDR2 is SVGIG in the germline V gene (reference sequence). Written as DNA, the CDR3 is TGTGCCTGGAGTGTATTGGCGGGAGACGCCTACGAGCAGTACTTC. Translation: CAWSVLAGDAYEQYF.

In this sample, this clonotype turned up a few times. The chain is built from TRBV28 and TRBJ2-2, with 9 bases matching TRBD1. This CDR3 has 16 residues. Germline V gives CDR1 MDHEN, CDR2 SYDVKM. V dropped 6 bases and J dropped 0; count of bases not matched to a gene: 5. In DNA, the CDR3 is TGTGCCAGCAGAAAGGACAGGGGTTCGAACACCGGGGAGCTGTTTTTT. The encoded protein is CASRKDRGSNTGELFF.

This clonotype has just a few counts. The chain uses TRBV19 and TRBJ2-1; the D gene is possibly TRBD2 (6 bases). Germline loops: CDR1 LNHDA, CDR2 SQIVND (reference sequence). This CDR3 contains 15 residues. Trimming cost V 5 bases and J 6 bases, with 17 bases left between them. CDR3 coding DNA: TGTGCCAGTAGTGGCCGGGGACTTAGCCCCAATGAGCAGTTCTTC. Translating it yields CASSGRGLSPNEQFF.